The TCR beta chain described here comes from a study of control samples from healthy donors and cancer patients. This CDR3 region has 15 residues. V lost 0 bases and J 3 bases, leaving 11 bases between the germline ends. Germline V gene lookup returns CDR1 MNHEY and CDR2 SVGAGI. The assay was immunoSEQ multiplex PCR, and TCRdb's table has in-frame clones only and misses some. The sample has some 150,000 clones, about 90% seen once. Specimen: blood. This rearrangement joins TRBV6-5 to TRBJ1-2; TRBD1 might be the D (6 bases). This receptor was taken from a man between 18 and 35 years old in good health. The CDR3 region is CASSYSGTPYYGYTF. As DNA, the CDR3 is TGTGCCAGCAGTTACTCGGGGACACCTTACTATGGCTACACCTTC.